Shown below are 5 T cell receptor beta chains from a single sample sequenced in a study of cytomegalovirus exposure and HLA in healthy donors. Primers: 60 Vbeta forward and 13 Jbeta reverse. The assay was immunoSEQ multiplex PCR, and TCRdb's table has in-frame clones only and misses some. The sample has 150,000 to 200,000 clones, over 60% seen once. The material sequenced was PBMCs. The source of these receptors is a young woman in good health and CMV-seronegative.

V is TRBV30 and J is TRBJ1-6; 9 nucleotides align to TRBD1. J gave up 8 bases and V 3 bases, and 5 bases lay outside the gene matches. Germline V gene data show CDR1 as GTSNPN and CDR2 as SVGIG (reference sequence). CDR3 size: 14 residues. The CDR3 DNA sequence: TGTGCCTGGAGGCGGGGACAGGGTTATTCACCCCTCCACTTT. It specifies CAWRRGQGYSPLHF.

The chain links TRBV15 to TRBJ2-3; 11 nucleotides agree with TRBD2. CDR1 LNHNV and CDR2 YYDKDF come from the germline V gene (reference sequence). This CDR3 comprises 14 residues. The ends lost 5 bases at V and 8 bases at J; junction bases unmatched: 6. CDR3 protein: CATSWTSGHGTQYF. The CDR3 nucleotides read TGTGCCACCAGCTGGACTAGCGGGCATGGTACGCAGTATTTT.

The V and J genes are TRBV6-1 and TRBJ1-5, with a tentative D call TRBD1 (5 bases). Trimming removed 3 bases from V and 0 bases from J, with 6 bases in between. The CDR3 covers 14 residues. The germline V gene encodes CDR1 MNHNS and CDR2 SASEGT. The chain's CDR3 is CASSDRVSNQPQHF. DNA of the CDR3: TGTGCCAGCAGTGACAGGGTTAGCAATCAGCCCCAGCATTTT.

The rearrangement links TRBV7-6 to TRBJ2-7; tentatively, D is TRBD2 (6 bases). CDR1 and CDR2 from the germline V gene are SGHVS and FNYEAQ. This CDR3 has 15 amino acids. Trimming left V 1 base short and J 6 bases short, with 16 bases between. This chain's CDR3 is CASSLEWDGSGEQYF. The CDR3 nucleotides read TGTGCCAGCAGCTTAGAATGGGACGGGAGTGGCGAGCAGTACTTC.

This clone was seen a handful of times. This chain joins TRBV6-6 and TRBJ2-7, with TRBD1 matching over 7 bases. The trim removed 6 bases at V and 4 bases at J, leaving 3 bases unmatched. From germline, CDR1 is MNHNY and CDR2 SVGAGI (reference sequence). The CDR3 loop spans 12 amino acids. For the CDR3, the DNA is TGTGCCAGCAGCGGGACAGCTTACGAGCAGTACTTC. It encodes CASSGTAYEQYF.